A selection of T cell receptor beta chains follows, all from one sample in a study of T cell clusters in autoimmune cytopenias. TCRdb processed the multiplex PCR reads again and assigns one entry to each CDR3 protein, with no DNA. Its table records around 5,900 distinct CDR3 sequences. The source material was peripheral blood. The receptors stem from a human donor with an autoimmune cytopenia or autoimmune hepatitis (not recorded which). The CDR3 runs from the conserved cysteine through the conserved F or W. Clone size is stated in some rows and not others, as once, few, many or a class when expanded.

clone size: medium-sized
J gene: TRBJ2-1
V gene: TRBV6-1
CDR3 protein: CASSEAVLAEYNEQFF

clone size: medium-sized
J gene: TRBJ2-1
V gene: TRBV6-2/TRBV6-3
CDR3 protein: CASSGLAGRLSSYNEQFF

clone size: -
J gene: TRBJ1-6
V gene: TRBV6-5
CDR3 protein: CASSPGRTHFGSPLHF

clone size: -
J gene: TRBJ2-7
V gene: TRBV5-4
CDR3 protein: CASSFGGSSYEQYF

clone size: medium-sized
J gene: TRBJ1-2
V gene: TRBV19
CDR3 protein: CASSMGDGYTF

clone size: -
J gene: TRBJ2-4
V gene: TRBV20-1
CDR3 protein: CSARGLRPLVDLQYF

clone size: -
J gene: TRBJ1-2
V gene: TRBV6-5
CDR3 protein: CASSITSGQGAYGYTF

clone size: medium-sized
J gene: TRBJ2-3
V gene: TRBV13
CDR3 protein: CASSPSATDTQYF

clone size: medium-sized
J gene: TRBJ1-4
V gene: TRBV6-5
CDR3 protein: CASSPDREKLFF

clone size: medium-sized
J gene: TRBJ1-6
V gene: TRBV19
CDR3 protein: CASMGSSSGYNSPLHF

clone size: -
J gene: TRBJ1-1
V gene: TRBV30
CDR3 protein: CAWSVGTGNTEAFF

clone size: medium-sized
J gene: TRBJ2-1
V gene: TRBV12-3/TRBV12-4
CDR3 protein: CASNTSGREDEQFF

clone size: -
J gene: TRBJ2-5
V gene: TRBV19
CDR3 protein: CASSKTSGSFETQYF

clone size: -
J gene: TRBJ1-4
V gene: TRBV12-3/TRBV12-4
CDR3 protein: CASSFSLGEKLFF

clone size: medium-sized
J gene: TRBJ2-1
V gene: TRBV29-1
CDR3 protein: CSVALPRLAQPNEQFF

clone size: medium-sized
J gene: TRBJ2-1
V gene: TRBV19
CDR3 protein: CASTTPTNEQFF

clone size: -
J gene: TRBJ1-1
V gene: TRBV19
CDR3 protein: CASSQIGQGRKAFF

clone size: medium-sized
J gene: TRBJ1-5
V gene: TRBV19
CDR3 protein: CASSLTESNQPQHF

clone size: -
J gene: TRBJ1-4
V gene: TRBV7-9
CDR3 protein: CASSDRGGEEDEKLFF

clone size: -
J gene: TRBJ1-5
V gene: TRBV19
CDR3 protein: CATKGQGNQPQHF

clone size: medium-sized
J gene: TRBJ2-2
V gene: TRBV18
CDR3 protein: CASSPENRAGELFF

clone size: -
J gene: TRBJ1-1
V gene: TRBV5-1
CDR3 protein: CASSFAGGGTEAFF

clone size: medium-sized
J gene: TRBJ2-2
V gene: TRBV19
CDR3 protein: CASSRQGNTGELFF

clone size: large
J gene: TRBJ2-2
V gene: TRBV29-1
CDR3 protein: CSVGDTGELFF

clone size: -
J gene: TRBJ2-7
V gene: TRBV6-2/TRBV6-3
CDR3 protein: CASSLFRDEQYF

clone size: medium-sized
J gene: TRBJ2-3
V gene: TRBV5-1
CDR3 protein: CASSLAIGGDTQYF

clone size: -
J gene: TRBJ2-5
V gene: TRBV14
CDR3 protein: CASSHPGGPSQETQYF

clone size: medium-sized
J gene: TRBJ2-1
V gene: TRBV27
CDR3 protein: CASSLRGDPFYNEQFF